Shown below are 8 T cell receptor beta chains from a single sample sequenced in a study of early T cells in non-severe SARS-CoV-2 infection. TCRdb reanalysed the 5' RACE reads using MiXCR and keeps one entry per CDR3 protein. Of around 50,000 distinct CDR3 sequences in the sample, about an eighth were seen once. Material for sequencing was whole blood. These receptors originate from an adult who was a healthcare worker with PCR-confirmed SARS-CoV-2 infection or an uninfected control (not recorded which).

The chain uses TRBV28 and TRBJ1-1, with D uncertain. From germline, CDR1 is MDHEN and CDR2 SYDVKM. This CDR3 is built from 11 residues. Trimming cost V 2 bases and J 8 bases, with 6 bases left between them. The CDR3 sequence is CASSLRREAFF. The CDR3 nucleotides read TGTGCCAGCAGTTTACGGAGAGAAGCTTTCTTT.

This clonotype was observed a handful of times. DNA for the CDR3: TGTGCCAGCAGCCCCGGGTCCATTGAGCCCCAGCATTTT. Amino acid sequence: CASSPGSIEPQHF. The V gene is TRBV7-9, the J gene TRBJ1-5; D unclear. This CDR3 contains 13 residues. With 5 bases removed from V and 8 bases from J, the gap between germline ends came to 13 bases. CDR1 is SEHNR, CDR2 FQNEAQ, per germline (reference sequence).

In its sample, this clonotype was seen many times. The chain carries TRBV29-1 and TRBJ1-1, with 7 bases aligning to TRBD1. V trimming: 4 bases; J trimming: 4 bases; junction bases outside the gene matches: 3. Germline loops: CDR1 SQVTM, CDR2 ANQGSEA. CDR3 length: 12 residues. The CDR3 DNA follows: TGCAGCGTTGCAGGGGGTAGCACTGAAGCTTTCTTT. Its translation: CSVAGGSTEAFF.

The chain joins TRBV27 to TRBJ1-1; D is unresolved. CDR1 is MNHEY, CDR2 SMNVEV, per germline (reference sequence). This CDR3 has 11 residues. Trimming took 4 bases from V and 4 from J, leaving 4 bases between them. CDR3 nucleotides: TGTGCCAGCAGTTCTTTCACTGAAGCTTTCTTT. Its protein is CASSSFTEAFF.

The chain recombines TRBV19 with TRBJ2-3; weak D call: TRBD2 (6 bases). The germline V gene encodes CDR1 LNHDA and CDR2 SQIVND (reference sequence). V was shortened by 8 bases and J by 0 bases, with 18 bases between the two germline ends. CDR3 length equals 16 residues. The CDR3 region is CASGETGGASTDTQYF. In DNA form, the CDR3 reads TGTGCCAGTGGGGAAACCGGAGGGGCTAGCACAGATACGCAGTATTTT. The full variable domain, with the rest looked up from reference TRBV19 and TRBJ2-3, is DGGITQSPKYLFRKEGQNVTLSCEQNLNHDAMYWYRQDPGQGLRLIYYSQIVNDFQKGDIAEGYSVSREKKESFPLTVTSAQKNPTAFYLCASGETGGASTDTQYFGPGTRLTVL.

This clonotype occurred many times. The chain combines TRBV6-2 or TRBV6-3 with TRBJ2-7; tentatively, D is TRBD1 or TRBD2 (5 bases each). The germline V gene has CDR1 MNHEY and CDR2 SVGEGT. The CDR3 is made up of 14 amino acids. Between the trimmed V and J ends, which lost 6 bases and 3 bases, there was a span of 15 bases. The CDR3 is CASSLIGGGYEQYF. The CDR3 DNA reads TGTGCCAGCAGCCTCATTGGGGGTGGCTACGAGCAGTACTTC.

The chain employs TRBV9 and TRBJ1-1; D not resolved. V shed 0 bases and J shed 0 bases, with 9 bases lying between them. The CDR3 is 15 amino acids. Germline loops: CDR1 SGDLS, CDR2 YYNGEE. The CDR3 DNA reads as TGTGCCAGCAGCGTAGCGGCCAGATTGAACACTGAAGCTTTCTTT. Protein product: CASSVAARLNTEAFF.

This clonotype has ten or more counts. V is TRBV27 and J is TRBJ2-1; D remains ambiguous. This CDR3 has 11 residues. Germline values: CDR1 MNHEY, CDR2 SMNVEV (reference sequence). V was trimmed by 4 bases and J by 6 bases, leaving 4 bases between them. This CDR3 reads CASSSGNEQFF. In nucleotides, the CDR3 is TGTGCCAGCAGTTCCGGCAATGAGCAGTTCTTC.